The present TCR beta chain was sequenced within a study of CD8 T cells in ankylosing spondylitis. Study-level findings and limits: Matched ankylosing spondylitis synovial fluid reportedly contained a significantly enriched population of disease-linked clones.

CDR1 MGHRA and CDR2 YSYEKL come from the germline V gene. Trimming left V 1 base short and J 3 bases short, with 19 bases between. This CDR3 comprises 18 residues. This clonotype appeared many times. What it recognizes is unknown. TCRdb reanalysed the 5' RACE reads using MiXCR and keeps one entry per CDR3 protein. This sample has a few hundred thousand distinct CDR3 sequences, with around 10% found just once. The receptor was isolated from a female donor with ankylosing spondylitis or in good health (not recorded which). Material for sequencing was blood, either unsorted or a sorted T cell fraction (not recorded which). The gene calls are TRBV4-1 and TRBJ1-5; no clear D gene. The CDR3 sequence: CASSQVEGAGELNQPQHF. The CDR3 nucleotides are TGCGCCAGCAGCCAAGTAGAGGGAGCAGGAGAACTCAATCAGCCCCAGCATTTT.